A single sample is the source of the 24 T cell receptor beta chains below, sequenced in a study of yellow fever vaccine responses in identical twins. TCRdb passed the RT-PCR reads through MiXCR, listing each CDR3 protein once. The repertoire holds fewer than 3,000 distinct CDR3 sequences, with 82% as singletons. Sequences were derived from T cells from blood (PBMCs), unsorted or a sorted subset (not recorded which), sampled before or after yellow fever vaccination (not recorded which). The receptor source for this set is a female donor who received the yellow fever vaccine.

The genes are TRBV29-1 and TRBJ2-5, with D unclear. Germline loops: CDR1 SQVTM, CDR2 ANQGSEA. Trimming pared 6 bases from V and 5 bases from J, leaving 13 bases between. The length of the CDR3 is 12 residues. CDR3 sequence reads: CSVRLLGETQYF. The DNA for the CDR3 is TGCAGCGTCCGCCTTTTGGGGGAGACCCAGTACTTC.

The V and J genes are TRBV5-4 and TRBJ2-5; D is possibly TRBD1 or TRBD2 (5 bases each). V lost 4 bases and J lost 1, with 17 bases in between. The CDR3 length is 16 residues. CDR1 SGHNT and CDR2 YYREEE come from the germline V gene (reference sequence). This chain's CDR3 is CASSPGRTSPQETQYF. The CDR3 nucleotides are TGTGCCAGCAGCCCGGGACGGACGTCCCCCCAAGAGACCCAGTACTTC.

The chain is built from TRBV18 and TRBJ1-1; D is ambiguous. The CDR3 runs 15 residues. Trimming pared 3 bases from V and 0 bases from J, leaving 11 bases between. Germline V gene lookup returns CDR1 KGHSH and CDR2 LQKENI. As DNA, the CDR3 is TGTGCCAGCTCACCTACCCGGCAGATGAACACTGAAGCTTTCTTT. Its protein is CASSPTRQMNTEAFF.

The chain employs TRBV11-1 and TRBJ2-1; no clear D. CDR3 length: 13 residues. Per the germline V gene, CDR1 is SGHAT and CDR2 is FQDESV (reference sequence). V was cut by 5 bases and J by 5 bases, with 10 bases left in between. The CDR3 spells CASSPSRNNEQFF. Written as DNA, the CDR3 is TGTGCCAGCAGCCCTTCCAGGAACAATGAGCAGTTCTTC.

CDR3 nucleotides: TGCGCCAGCAGCCAAGTTCAGTCTTTGAACACTGAAGCTTTCTTT. This encodes CASSQVQSLNTEAFF. This chain connects TRBV4-3 to TRBJ1-1; no clear D gene. Germline loops: CDR1 LGHNA, CDR2 YSLEER. This CDR3 comprises 15 residues. Trimming took 1 base from V and 0 from J, leaving 9 bases between them.

The rearrangement links TRBV11-3 to TRBJ2-2; D might be TRBD1 (5 bases). The V end lost 1 base, the J end lost 4 bases, and 13 bases lay between the germline ends. Germline values: CDR1 SGHNT, CDR2 YENEEA. The CDR3 length is 16 residues. DNA of the CDR3: TGTGCCAGCAGCTTAGTCCTAGGGGTCTCCACCGGGGAGCTGTTTTTT. It codes for CASSLVLGVSTGELFF.

The rearrangement joins TRBV15 to TRBJ2-2; possibly TRBD2 for D (5 bases). The CDR3 is 13 amino acids. The germline gives CDR1 LNHNV, CDR2 YYDKDF (reference sequence). V was clipped by 4 bases and J by 3 bases, with 6 bases between them. The CDR3: CATSTSYTGELFF. For the CDR3, the DNA is TGTGCCACCAGCACTAGCTACACCGGGGAGCTGTTTTTT.

J is TRBJ2-1 and V is TRBV6-5; D call uncertain. In germline, CDR1 is MNHEY, CDR2 SVGAGI. This CDR3 contains 14 residues. V was shortened by 0 bases and J by 6 bases, with 9 bases between the two germline ends. CDR3 protein: CASSYSNSPNEQFF. The CDR3 coding sequence is TGTGCCAGCAGTTACTCGAACAGTCCCAATGAGCAGTTCTTC.

The V gene is TRBV11-1, the J gene TRBJ2-3; 8 bases match TRBD2. The germline CDR1 and CDR2 sequences are SGHAT and FQDESV (reference sequence). Unmatched junction bases numbered 10, after V lost 4 bases and J lost 1 base. This CDR3 has 17 amino acids. The CDR3 region has the DNA TGTGCCAGCAGCTCCTTAGGCGGTAGCGGGGGCACAGATACGCAGTATTTT. It encodes CASSSLGGSGGTDTQYF.

This chain joins TRBV11-1 and TRBJ2-5; 11 nucleotides align to TRBD2. With 5 bases clipped from V and 5 bases from J, the junction kept 13 bases outside the gene matches. The CDR3 has 17 amino acids. Germline CDR1 is SGHAT and CDR2 is FQDESV (reference sequence). The CDR3 sequence is CASSLSPLAGGHETQYF. The CDR3 DNA reads TGTGCCAGCAGCCTCTCGCCCCTAGCGGGGGGACATGAGACCCAGTACTTC.

The chain couples TRBV10-3 to TRBJ2-7, with no clear D. Trimming took 6 bases from V and 5 from J, leaving 17 bases between them. This CDR3 is 14 amino acids long. Per the germline V gene, CDR1 is ENHRY and CDR2 is SYGVKD. The CDR3 spells CAIRENHYQDEQYV. The CDR3 nucleotides read TGTGCCATCAGGGAAAACCACTATCAGGACGAGCAGTACGTC.

This rearrangement joins TRBV7-6 to TRBJ1-1, with D perhaps TRBD1 (5 bases). The length of the CDR3 is 12 residues. Trimming stripped 3 bases from V and 10 bases from J, with 12 bases between. Germline assignment: CDR1 SGHVS and CDR2 FNYEAQ. CDR3 in DNA: TGTGCCAGCAGCTTCCCGGGGGTTGGAGCTTTCTTT. It is translated as CASSFPGVGAFF.

The chain employs TRBV7-3 and TRBJ2-7; the D gene is possibly TRBD1 (8 bases). Germline V gene data show CDR1 as SGHTA and CDR2 as FQGTGA. This CDR3 region has 15 residues. V was trimmed by 6 bases and J by 2 bases, leaving 17 bases between them. CDR3 loop: CASSLSGTGPYEQYV. The CDR3 region has the DNA TGTGCCAGCAGTTTGAGCGGGACAGGTCCCTACGAGCAGTACGTC.

The rearrangement uses TRBV7-9 and TRBJ1-2, with D hard to call. In germline, CDR1 is SEHNR, CDR2 FQNEAQ (reference sequence). The CDR3 contains 11 residues. V was cut by 5 bases and J by 5 bases, with 6 bases left in between. The CDR3 nucleotides read TGTGCCAGCAGCCCCCTTTATGGCTACACCTTC. Translating it yields CASSPLYGYTF.

The CDR3 sequence is CASSEGPAQETQYF. The CDR3 nucleotides read TGTGCCAGCAGTGAAGGACCCGCCCAAGAGACCCAGTACTTC. The V call is TRBV6-1, the J call TRBJ2-5, with no clear D. The V and J ends lost 1 base and 1 base respectively, with 7 bases between them. CDR1 is MNHNS and CDR2 is SASEGT in the germline V gene. This CDR3 is 14 amino acids long.

This sequence joins TRBV10-1 and TRBJ1-3, with D unclear. The CDR3 is made up of 15 amino acids. Per germline, CDR1 WNHNN and CDR2 SYGVQD (reference sequence). Trimming took off 6 bases at V and 0 bases at J, with 12 bases between the two ends. The CDR3 bases are TGCGCCAGCAGATCCGGACGGTCCTCTGGAAACACCATATATTTT. Its protein is CASRSGRSSGNTIYF.

The V gene is TRBV12-3 or TRBV12-4, the J gene TRBJ2-7; D possibly corresponds to TRBD2 (5 bases). The CDR3 runs to 13 residues. The V end lost 5 bases, the J end lost 0 bases, and 8 bases lay between the germline ends. The CDR3 is CASSLGSSYEQYF. Written as DNA, the CDR3 is TGTGCCAGCAGTCTGGGGAGCTCCTACGAGCAGTACTTC.

This clonotype has just one count. The chain uses TRBV2 and TRBJ2-2; tentative D call: TRBD1 (5 bases). CDR1 SNHLY and CDR2 FYNNEI come from the germline V gene. This CDR3 is built from 15 residues. V gave up 4 bases and J gave up 5 bases, with 14 bases separating them. CDR3 in DNA: TGTGCCAGCAGTGTACAGGATCGATTGACCGGGGAGCTGTTTTTT. Translated: CASSVQDRLTGELFF.

This rearrangement joins TRBV4-3 to TRBJ2-7; the D is unclear. CDR3 length: 13 residues. In germline, CDR1 is LGHNA, CDR2 YSLEER. The ends were cut back, 3 bases at V and 6 bases at J, with 12 bases in the middle. The CDR3 protein is CASSQAPGPEQYF. As DNA, the CDR3 is TGCGCCAGCAGCCAGGCCCCCGGCCCCGAGCAGTACTTC.

This chain uses TRBV29-1 with TRBJ2-1; D remains ambiguous. This CDR3 is 14 amino acids long. V was trimmed by 3 bases and J by 5 bases, leaving 14 bases between them. Germline V gives CDR1 SQVTM, CDR2 ANQGSEA. The chain's CDR3 is CSVDTQASHNEQFF. The CDR3 DNA sequence: TGCAGCGTTGATACTCAAGCCTCTCACAATGAGCAGTTCTTC.

The V gene is TRBV30, the J gene TRBJ1-2; D may be TRBD1 (5 bases). This CDR3 is built from 12 residues. The germline V and J ends were trimmed by 4 bases and 5 bases, with 11 bases remaining between them. The germline V gene has CDR1 GTSNPN and CDR2 SVGIG (reference sequence). As DNA, the CDR3 is TGTGCCTGGACCCTGGGGGGGTATGGCTACACCTTC. This encodes CAWTLGGYGYTF. Based on the CDR3 plus reference TRBV30 and TRBJ1-2, the full variable domain is SQTIHQWPATLVQPVGSPLSLECTVEGTSNPNLYWYRQAAGRGLQLLFYSVGIGQISSEVPQNLSASRPQDRQFILSSKKLLLSDSGFYLCAWTLGGYGYTFGSGTRLTVV.

V usage is TRBV12-3 or TRBV12-4 and J usage is TRBJ2-1; D gene ambiguous. This CDR3 comprises 12 residues. The V end lost 4 bases, the J end lost 10 bases, and 11 bases lay between the germline ends. Here the CDR3 reads CASSYELGEQFF. The DNA for the CDR3 is TGTGCCAGCAGTTACGAGCTGGGGGAGCAGTTCTTC.

To note about this clonotype: One end of the junction does not line up with germline, which may come from a read error. This chain connects TRBV13 to TRBJ1-5; 12 bases map to TRBD1. The CDR3 contains 14 residues. Germline CDR1 reads PRHDT; CDR2 reads FYEKMQ (reference sequence). The CDR3 region is CPSSRGQGAQPQHF. The CDR3 coding sequence is TGTCCCAGCAGCCGGGGACAGGGGGCCCAGCCCCAGCATTTT.

V and J are TRBV27 and TRBJ2-7; 7 nucleotides match TRBD1. This CDR3 has 14 amino acids. Trimming took 8 bases from V and 1 from J; bases not matched to a gene: 8. The V gene's germline CDR1 is MNHEY and CDR2 SMNVEV (reference sequence). The CDR3, as DNA: TGTGCCAGCGGCGGACAGGACTCTTCCTACGAGCAGTACTTC. It specifies CASGGQDSSYEQYF.